This T cell receptor beta chain emerged from a study of response to subunit inactivated influenza vaccine. TCRdb analysed the RT-PCR reads with MiXCR anew, one entry per CDR3 protein. The profile shows over 150,000 distinct CDR3 sequences, roughly 10% of them singletons. V dropped 0 bases and J dropped 3 bases, with 3 bases sitting between them. Germline loops: CDR1 MNHEY, CDR2 SVGAGI. The CDR3 has 13 amino acids. The source is a man between 50 and 75 years old who received an inactivated influenza vaccine. The material was CD8+ T cells sorted from PBMCs, obtained around 25 months after vaccination. This chain joins TRBV6-5 and TRBJ2-1, with D unclear. In nucleotides, the CDR3 is TGTGCCAGCAGTTACTCGAGCTACAATGAGCAGTTCTTC. Protein sequence: CASSYSSYNEQFF.